Listed below are T cell receptor beta chains from one sample, sequenced in a study of T cells after yellow fever vaccination. TCRdb called the 5' RACE reads again in MiXCR, with one record for every CDR3 protein. The sample has some 120,000 distinct CDR3 sequences, 8.4% seen once. The material was CD8+ T cells sorted from PBMCs, obtained 45 days after the yellow fever booster vaccination. The source is a man aged 25-45 years who received the YFV17D yellow fever vaccine. The CDR3 runs from the conserved cysteine through the conserved F or W. D genes are given only for firm matches. Clone size is given for some rows only: seen once, a few or many times, or a class if the clone is expanded.

>NA|TRBJ1-1|TRBV5-4|TRBD1
CASSGTEYTEAFF
TGTGCCAGCAGCGGGACAGAATACACTGAAGCTTTCTTT
>NA|TRBJ2-5|TRBV7-9|NA
CASREGGIKETQYF
TGTGCCAGCAGGGAGGGGGGCATTAAAGAGACCCAGTACTTC
>NA|TRBJ2-5|TRBV23-1|NA
CASSRRDKEETQYF
TGCGCCAGCAGTCGTCGGGATAAGGAAGAGACCCAGTACTTC
>many|TRBJ1-5|TRBV6-2/TRBV6-3|NA
CASSPLGNQPQHF
TGTGCCAGCAGTCCACTGGGCAATCAGCCCCAGCATTTT
>many|TRBJ2-7|TRBV7-9|TRBD1
CASSMTGDYEQYF
TGTGCCAGCAGCATGACAGGGGACTACGAGCAGTACTTC
>few|TRBJ2-1|TRBV18|NA
CASSPGGIRDGNEQFF
TGTGCCAGCTCACCCGGCGGGATCCGGGACGGTAATGAGCAGTTCTTC
>few|TRBJ2-1|TRBV20-1|TRBD2
CSARDPGLAGDTRGYNEQFF
TGCAGTGCTAGAGACCCGGGACTAGCGGGCGACACCCGGGGTTACAATGAGCAGTTCTTC
>NA|TRBJ1-1|TRBV5-4|TRBD1
CASSSGTGVLAFF
TGTGCCAGCAGCTCCGGGACAGGGGTTCTGGCTTTCTTT
>many|TRBJ2-1|TRBV6-1|NA
CASSHGRTGDEQFF
TGTGCCAGCAGCCACGGACGGACGGGGGATGAGCAGTTCTTC
>few|TRBJ1-3|TRBV7-9|NA
CASSPTYRGAGNTIYF
TGTGCCAGCAGCCCGACATATCGTGGGGCTGGAAACACCATATATTTT
>many|TRBJ2-2|TRBV29-1|NA
CSAGGGQYPTGELFF
TGCAGCGCCGGAGGGGGGCAATACCCCACCGGGGAGCTGTTTTTT
>many|TRBJ2-1|TRBV29-1|TRBD2
CSVEGLAGGHSLSPDEQFF
TGCAGCGTTGAAGGACTAGCGGGAGGACATTCTCTTTCCCCCGATGAGCAGTTCTTC
>NA|TRBJ2-2|TRBV6-5|TRBD2
CASSYSGGGTGELFF
TGTGCCAGCAGTTACTCTGGCGGGGGGACCGGGGAGCTGTTTTTT
>many|TRBJ2-1|TRBV12-3/TRBV12-4|TRBD1
CASSLEGGDEQFF
TGTGCCAGCAGTTTAGAAGGGGGCGATGAGCAGTTCTTC
>few|TRBJ2-3|TRBV15|NA
CATSREGGLGGLSTDTQYF
TGTGCCACCAGCAGAGAGGGGGGGCTCGGGGGGCTTAGCACAGATACGCAGTATTTT
>many|TRBJ2-6|TRBV6-1|NA
CASSEEAASGANVLTF
TGTGCCAGCAGTGAAGAAGCGGCGTCTGGGGCCAACGTCCTGACTTTC
>many|TRBJ2-1|TRBV25-1|TRBD1
CASSTPGTGPNNEQFF
TGTGCCAGCAGTACTCCCGGGACAGGACCAAACAATGAGCAGTTCTTC
>few|TRBJ2-7|TRBV12-3/TRBV12-4|TRBD2
CASSFGGLGPYEQYF
TGTGCCAGCAGTTTCGGGGGACTAGGCCCCTACGAGCAGTACTTC
>NA|TRBJ2-4|TRBV4-3|TRBD2
CASSQEWLAGGGAAKNIQYF
TGCGCCAGCAGCCAAGAATGGTTAGCGGGAGGTGGGGCGGCCAAAAACATTCAGTACTTC
>NA|TRBJ2-2|TRBV4-2|NA
CASSPTSYTADLRIGELFF
TGTGCCAGCAGCCCTACCTCTTATACGGCGGACCTTCGAATCGGGGAGCTGTTTTTT
>many|TRBJ2-7|TRBV7-2|NA
CASSLGPGRLGNEQYF
TGTGCCAGCAGCTTAGGTCCGGGCCGCCTAGGGAACGAGCAGTACTTC
>many|TRBJ2-7|TRBV29-1|NA
CSVEVDAYEQYF
TGCAGCGTTGAAGTAGACGCCTACGAGCAGTACTTC
>many|TRBJ2-2|TRBV25-1|TRBD2
CASSEYATSGAGELFF
TGTGCCAGCAGTGAATACGCGACTAGCGGGGCCGGGGAGCTGTTTTTT
>NA|TRBJ2-2|TRBV20-1|NA
CSARVGDLLNTGELFF
TGCAGTGCTAGAGTGGGGGACTTGCTAAACACCGGGGAGCTGTTTTTT
>many|TRBJ2-2|TRBV4-1|NA
CASSQRGIGRYGELFF
TGCGCCAGCAGCCAACGGGGTATCGGACGCTACGGGGAGCTGTTTTTT
>few|TRBJ2-1|TRBV9|TRBD2
CASSRGGLAVTYNEQFF
TGTGCCAGCAGCCGCGGGGGTCTAGCGGTAACCTACAATGAGCAGTTCTTC